These 10 T cell receptor beta chains came from one sample sequenced in a study of blood T cell repertoires in COVID-19 (dated by TCRdb to 2020 to 2021). The library was produced with the immunoSEQ multiplex PCR assay. TCRdb re-hosts the immuneACCESS table, in-frame sequences only. Its copies lack some clones; in the studies checked, an unresolved V gene accounts for under half of them, and the cause for the rest is not known. The sample yields about 170,000 clones; around 84% were counted once. Roughly 15% of the sample goes to the ten largest clones. The material sequenced was peripheral blood. These receptors were collected from a woman aged 70 to 79 with COVID-19, enrolled during active disease.

This clone was observed a few times. The rearrangement uses TRBV2 and TRBJ1-1, with D perhaps matching TRBD1 (6 bases). CDR1 and CDR2 from the germline V gene are SNHLY and FYNNEI. CDR3 length: 15 amino acids. V was pared by 2 bases and J by 2 bases, with 12 bases between. CDR3 sequence: CASSERGGSNTEAFF. The CDR3 nucleotides are TGTGCCAGCAGTGAAAGAGGGGGAAGTAACACTGAAGCTTTCTTT.

V usage is TRBV7-3 and J usage is TRBJ2-5; 7 positions match TRBD1. CDR1 and CDR2 from the germline V gene are SGHTA and FQGTGA. The V and J ends lost 0 bases and 2 bases, in that order; junction bases with no gene match: 3. This CDR3 region has 15 residues. The CDR3 DNA reads TGTGCCAGCAGCTTAACCTCGGGACAGCAAGAGACCCAGTACTTC. It translates to CASSLTSGQQETQYF.

The CDR3, as DNA: TGTGCCAGCAGCTTAGATCGGGGAGGTACTAATGAAAAACTGTTTTTT. It specifies CASSLDRGGTNEKLFF. The V call is TRBV7-8, the J call TRBJ1-4; D not certain. Trimming left V 1 base short and J 2 bases short, with 11 bases between. The germline gives CDR1 SGHVS, CDR2 FQNEAQ. The CDR3 loop spans 16 amino acids.

This clone was counted only a few times. The rearrangement joins TRBV5-4 to TRBJ1-1; a possible D gene is TRBD1 (5 bases). V lost 4 bases and J 1 base, leaving 11 bases between the germline ends. CDR1 is SGHNT, CDR2 YYREEE, per germline (reference sequence). The CDR3 runs to 14 residues. The CDR3: CASSAPGRNTEAFF. In DNA, the CDR3 is TGTGCCAGCAGCGCCCCAGGGCGGAACACTGAAGCTTTCTTT.

The chain couples TRBV27 to TRBJ2-7; 12 nucleotides align to TRBD1. The CDR3 length is 16 residues. Germline assignment: CDR1 MNHEY and CDR2 SMNVEV (reference sequence). V dropped 4 bases and J dropped 5; count of bases not matched to a gene: 9. The chain's CDR3 is CASSSSLRDRGHEQYF. CDR3 nucleotides: TGTGCCAGCAGTTCCTCCCTCCGGGACAGGGGGCACGAGCAGTACTTC.

The V and J genes are TRBV12-3 or TRBV12-4 and TRBJ1-4; tentative D call: TRBD1 (5 bases). V gave up 7 bases and J gave up 10 bases, with 10 bases separating them. The CDR3 extends over 11 amino acids. The CDR3 coding sequence is TGTGCCAGCAACTACGGGGGAAAACTGTTTTTT. This translates into CASNYGGKLFF.

The V call is TRBV11-2, the J call TRBJ1-6, with D perhaps TRBD1 (5 bases). The germline V gene has CDR1 SGHAT and CDR2 FQNNGV. Trimming took 1 base from V and 0 from J, leaving 13 bases between them. The CDR3 is 18 residues long. CDR3 nucleotide sequence: TGTGCCAGCAGCTTAGCCTTCGGGGGGAGCTCCTATAATTCACCCCTCCACTTT. Its translation: CASSLAFGGSSYNSPLHF.

The CDR3 region has the DNA TGCGCCAGCAGCTTGGCCGCGGAACGGGGTGAGCAGTTCTTC. The encoded protein is CASSLAAERGEQFF. This chain uses TRBV5-1 with TRBJ2-1, with a possible D match to TRBD2 (5 bases). V lost 0 bases to trimming and J lost 9 bases, with 13 bases between them. Per the germline V gene, CDR1 is SGHRS and CDR2 is YFSETQ. This CDR3 spans 14 amino acids.

This chain joins TRBV2 and TRBJ2-7, with 10 positions matching TRBD1. This CDR3 has 16 amino acids. V gave up 0 bases and J gave up 6 bases; unmatched junction bases: 8. Looked up from germline, CDR1 is SNHLY and CDR2 is FYNNEI. CDR3 sequence (DNA): TGTGCCAGCAGTGAAGCGCAGGGACAGGGGCTTAGCGAGCAGTACGTC. Translation: CASSEAQGQGLSEQYV.

This clone has only one observation. This chain uses TRBV6-5 with TRBJ2-7; TRBD1 aligns across 10 bases. The V segment lost 4 bases and the J segment 4 bases; nucleotides outside the gene matches: 4. Germline V gives CDR1 MNHEY, CDR2 SVGAGI. This CDR3 spans 14 amino acids. As DNA, the CDR3 is TGTGCCAGCAGTTTTGGGACAGGGGTTTACGAGCAGTACTTC. Translated, it gives CASSFGTGVYEQYF.